The source of this T cell receptor (beta chain) is a study of CD8 T cells in Susac syndrome. Study-wide findings and caveats: It was acknowledged in the study that its TCR sequencing and HLA analysis involved a relatively small number of individuals.

On this clonotype: The antigen remains undetermined.

The CDR3 runs 13 residues. V was pared by 5 bases and J by 3 bases, with 11 bases between. Random hexamers were used to reverse transcribe the RNA input (about 0.5 to 1 ug). It was immunoSEQ multiplex PCR that amplified TCR beta CDR3 across 54 Vbeta and 13 Jbeta. TCRdb re-derived calls from the immunoSEQ multiplex PCR reads in MiXCR, one entry per CDR3 protein. The sample carries approximately 170,000 distinct CDR3 sequences, approximately 94% recorded once. The multiple sclerosis control cohort comprised treatment-naive individuals presenting with stable or active relapsing-remitting disease. The TEMRA cells underwent FACS enrichment, while the CD8+ and CD4+ T cells underwent negative isolation.

The sample comprised CD4+ T cells from PBMCs. The J gene is TRBJ2-7, the V gene TRBV12-3 or TRBV12-4, with D uncertain. This sequence originates from a human donor with multiple sclerosis. The CDR3 sequence is CASSPPPHYEQYF. The CDR3 nucleotides are TGTGCCAGCAGTCCCCCGCCCCACTACGAGCAGTACTTC.